The sequence of this TCR beta chain was determined in a study of OX40 agonist ivuxolimab in advanced cancers. Study-level background: Those treated in dose escalation had hepatocellular carcinoma, melanoma, renal cell cancer or head and neck cancer. Findings and limits, study-wide: Both CD4+ and CD8+ T cell populations in blood had undergone clonal expansion by week 6 at 0.1 to 3.0 mg/kg.

This clone came up a few times. Its matching antigen is unknown. The study sampled blood at baseline, cycle 4 day 1, and cycle 7 day 1. The table came from immunoSEQ multiplex PCR; TCRdb's copy has only in-frame clones and leaves some out. In the table there are tens of thousands of clones, around 83% of which are singletons. The CDR3 is 14 residues long. The V segment lost 4 bases and the J segment 4 bases; nucleotides outside the gene matches: 5. Germline CDR1 reads SGDLS; CDR2 reads YYNGEE. This receptor was obtained from an adult with an advanced solid tumor such as melanoma, head and neck, liver or kidney cancer. The V call is TRBV9, the J call TRBJ1-2, with TRBD1 identical over 9 bases. Sequencing used CD4+ or CD8+ T cells sorted from blood, obtained in a trial of the OX40 agonist ivuxolimab. The CDR3 loop reads CASSPGTGSYGYTF. The CDR3 region has the DNA TGTGCCAGCAGCCCAGGGACAGGGAGCTATGGCTACACCTTC. The full variable domain, its missing parts supplied by reference TRBV9 and TRBJ1-2, is DSGVTQTPKHLITATGQRVTLRCSPRSGDLSVYWYQQSLDQGLQFLIQYYNGEERAKGNILERFSAQQFPDLHSELNLSSLELGDSALYFCASSPGTGSYGYTFGSGTRLTVV.